The 26 T cell receptor beta chains reported below all come from one sample, sequenced in a study of cytomegalovirus exposure and HLA in healthy donors. In the PCR, 60 Vbeta and 13 Jbeta primers were used. The assay was immunoSEQ multiplex PCR, and TCRdb's table has in-frame clones only and misses some. The table lists over 95,000 clones, approximately 80% of them singletons. Material: PBMCs. The receptors stem from a female donor in good health and CMV-seronegative.

V gene TRBV18 combines with J gene TRBJ2-1; TRBD1 might be the D (7 bases). The length of the CDR3 is 15 residues. Germline CDR1 and CDR2: KGHSH and LQKENI. The V gene lost 5 bases and the J gene lost 1 base, with 12 bases spanning the gap. CDR3 residues: CASSGGTASYNEQFF. CDR3 in DNA: TGTGCCAGCTCAGGCGGGACAGCGTCCTACAATGAGCAGTTCTTC.

The chain recombines TRBV13 with TRBJ2-3, with a tentative D call TRBD1 (6 bases). CDR3 length: 14 residues. Germline V gives CDR1 PRHDT, CDR2 FYEKMQ (reference sequence). Trimming left V 5 bases short and J 5 bases short, with 14 bases between. The CDR3 bases are TGTGCCAGCAGCGGTAGATTACAGGGAGATACGCAGTATTTT. Encoded protein: CASSGRLQGDTQYF.

The chain's CDR3 is CASSIDRDQPQHF. As DNA, the CDR3 is TGTGCCAGCAGCATAGACAGGGATCAGCCCCAGCATTTT. The chain uses TRBV6-5 and TRBJ1-5; 7 bases align to TRBD1. The CDR3 has 13 residues. Germline CDR1 and CDR2: MNHEY and SVGAGI. Unmatched junction bases numbered 4, after V lost 6 bases and J lost 5 bases.

This chain links TRBV2 with TRBJ2-7; 10 nucleotides align to TRBD1. V lost 7 bases to trimming and J lost 4 bases; unmatched junction nucleotides: 4. This CDR3 has 13 residues. In germline, CDR1 is SNHLY, CDR2 FYNNEI. The CDR3, as DNA: TGTGCCAGCACGAGGGACAGGGGTTACGAGCAGTACTTC. It encodes CASTRDRGYEQYF.

The chain couples TRBV19 to TRBJ1-2, with 10 bases that match TRBD1. The V segment lost 4 bases and the J segment 3 bases; nucleotides outside the gene matches: 8. CDR3 length equals 16 residues. Germline CDR1 reads LNHDA; CDR2 reads SQIVND (reference sequence). CDR3 in amino acids: CASSRRAGTGDYGYTF. The DNA of the CDR3 is TGTGCCAGTAGTAGAAGAGCCGGGACAGGGGACTATGGCTACACCTTC.

This clone has a single count. The gene calls are TRBV6-5 and TRBJ2-1; D gene uncertain. This CDR3 comprises 14 residues. Trimming took 6 bases from V and 3 from J, leaving 12 bases between them. Germline V gene sequence: CDR1 MNHEY, CDR2 SVGAGI. The CDR3, as DNA: TGTGCCAGCAGAAGGCTAGTCTACTACAATGAGCAGTTCTTC. It encodes CASRRLVYYNEQFF.

V gene TRBV28 combines with J gene TRBJ2-1, with D unclear. V was shortened by 7 bases and J by 0 bases, with 10 bases between the two germline ends. Germline V gene lookup returns CDR1 MDHEN and CDR2 SYDVKM. The CDR3 has 14 amino acids. The CDR3 loop reads CASILSGSYNEQFF. CDR3 bases: TGTGCCAGCATTCTCTCCGGCTCCTACAATGAGCAGTTCTTC.

The V and J genes are TRBV19 and TRBJ2-2; D is uncertain. Germline V gene lookup returns CDR1 LNHDA and CDR2 SQIVND (reference sequence). Trimming stripped 5 bases from V and 6 bases from J, with 7 bases between. The CDR3 spans 12 residues. CDR3 residues: CASSFGSGELFF. The CDR3 DNA reads as TGTGCCAGTAGTTTCGGTTCCGGGGAGCTGTTTTTT.

This clone appeared once. This chain links TRBV5-4 with TRBJ2-3; tentative D call: TRBD2 (6 bases). Germline CDR1 SGHNT, CDR2 YYREEE (reference sequence). V was trimmed by 4 bases and J by 2 bases, leaving 14 bases between them. The CDR3 runs 15 residues. CDR3 in DNA: TGTGCCAGCAGCCAGACCGGGGGTCCCACAGATACGCAGTATTTT. The encoded protein is CASSQTGGPTDTQYF. Supplemented by reference TRBV5-4 and TRBJ2-3, the full variable domain reads ETGVTQSPTHLIKTRGQQVTLRCSSQSGHNTVSWYQQALGQGPQFIFQYYREEENGRGNFPPRFSGLQFPNYSSELNVNALELDDSALYLCASSQTGGPTDTQYFGPGTRLTVL.

V is TRBV11-2 and J is TRBJ2-2; 8 nucleotides align to TRBD2. J was trimmed by 5 bases and V by 2 bases; bases with no gene match: 7. The CDR3 is 16 residues long. CDR1 is SGHAT and CDR2 is FQNNGV in the germline V gene. The CDR3 loop reads CASSLNRAGGTGELFF. The CDR3 coding sequence is TGTGCCAGCAGCTTAAATCGGGCGGGGGGAACCGGGGAGCTGTTTTTT.

A few counts support this clone. The genes are TRBV6-6 and TRBJ1-1; 9 bases line up with TRBD1. V gave up 6 bases and J gave up 4 bases; unmatched junction bases: 9. Per the germline V gene, CDR1 is MNHNY and CDR2 is SVGAGI (reference sequence). The CDR3 length is 15 residues. CDR3 in amino acids: CASRTLPTGGTEAFF. The CDR3 nucleotides read TGTGCCAGCAGGACTCTCCCGACAGGGGGCACTGAAGCTTTCTTT.

The J gene is TRBJ2-1, the V gene TRBV5-1; 14 positions agree with TRBD2. This CDR3 is built from 16 residues. Germline V gives CDR1 SGHRS, CDR2 YFSETQ. With 4 bases clipped from V and 4 bases from J, the junction kept 4 bases outside the gene matches. The CDR3 here is CASSTGLAGGYNEQFF. For the CDR3, the DNA is TGCGCCAGCAGCACCGGACTAGCGGGGGGTTACAATGAGCAGTTCTTC. Drawing the rest from reference TRBV5-1 and TRBJ2-1, the complete variable domain is KAGVTQTPRYLIKTRGQQVTLSCSPISGHRSVSWYQQTPGQGLQFLFEYFSETQRNKGNFPGRFSGRQFSNSRSEMNVSTLELGDSALYLCASSTGLAGGYNEQFFGPGTRLTVL.

This chain connects TRBV10-2 to TRBJ2-6; 12 nucleotides align to TRBD2. Germline lookup yields CDR1 WSHSY and CDR2 SAAADI. This CDR3 is 18 amino acids long. J lost 1 base, V lost 4 bases, and 5 bases had no gene match. CDR3 sequence (DNA): TGCGCCAGCAGTGGGACTAGCGGGGCGTTTTCTGGGGCCAACGTCCTGACTTTC. Translated, it gives CASSGTSGAFSGANVLTF.

This chain links TRBV7-6 with TRBJ1-1; maybe TRBD1 (6 bases). The germline V gene has CDR1 SGHVS and CDR2 FNYEAQ. This CDR3 is 15 amino acids long. Trimming left V 5 bases short and J 6 bases short, with 19 bases between. The DNA for the CDR3 is TGTGCCAGCAGCGGGAGGGTCGGGGGCCAATCTGAAGCTTTCTTT. Translation: CASSGRVGGQSEAFF.

The J gene is TRBJ2-1, the V gene TRBV6-4, with TRBD2 identical over 11 bases. This CDR3 is 18 amino acids long. V gave up 6 bases and J gave up 8 bases; unmatched junction bases: 18. Germline V gene sequence: CDR1 MRHNA, CDR2 SNTAGT. This CDR3 reads CASSQFGISGGAGHEQFF. DNA of the CDR3: TGTGCCAGCAGCCAATTCGGGATTAGCGGGGGGGCCGGACATGAGCAGTTCTTC.

V gene TRBV5-1 combines with J gene TRBJ2-6, with TRBD1 as a possible D gene (8 bases). Germline V CDR1 and CDR2: SGHRS, YFSETQ. V was clipped by 2 bases and J by 0 bases, with 15 bases between them. The CDR3 is made up of 18 amino acids. CDR3 DNA sequence: TGCGCCAGCAGCTTCGGACAGGGAGGGAACTCTGGGGCCAACGTCCTGACTTTC. Its protein product is CASSFGQGGNSGANVLTF.

V gene TRBV4-1 combines with J gene TRBJ2-1; TRBD2 aligns across 8 bases. CDR1 is MGHRA, CDR2 YSYEKL, per germline. The CDR3 totals 15 residues. Trimming removed 5 bases from V and 9 bases from J; junction bases left unmatched: 12. CDR3 DNA: TGCGCCAGCAGCGTGGGCGTCGGGGGGGCCGGTGAGCAGTTCTTC. Amino acids: CASSVGVGGAGEQFF.

The count of this clone is one. The chain carries TRBV7-2 and TRBJ1-2; weak D call: TRBD1 (6 bases). The length of the CDR3 is 15 residues. Germline assignment: CDR1 SGHTA and CDR2 FQGNSA. With 4 bases removed from V and 3 bases from J, the gap between germline ends came to 15 bases. CDR3 in DNA: TGTGCCAGCAGCTCCTACAGGGCTATGGACTATGGCTACACCTTC. Its translation: CASSSYRAMDYGYTF.

This clone was seen once. V and J are TRBV2 and TRBJ1-5; D gene unclear. CDR1 is SNHLY, CDR2 FYNNEI, per germline. CDR3 length: 13 residues. Trimming removed 3 bases at V and 6 bases at J, with 9 bases between. This CDR3 reads CASSDRSGQPQHF. DNA for the CDR3: TGTGCCAGCAGTGACAGGTCAGGTCAGCCCCAGCATTTT.

V usage is TRBV4-1 and J usage is TRBJ2-7; 8 bases are a match to TRBD2. Germline CDR1 reads MGHRA; CDR2 reads YSYEKL. The CDR3 contains 15 residues. V lost 0 bases and J lost 3; bases outside the gene matches: 4. The CDR3 region has the DNA TGCGCCAGCAGCCAAGATATAGCGGGAAGCTACGAGCAGTACTTC. The encoded protein is CASSQDIAGSYEQYF.

The V call is TRBV27, the J call TRBJ2-7, with 7 bases matching TRBD1. Germline CDR1 is MNHEY and CDR2 is SMNVEV (reference sequence). This CDR3 comprises 15 residues. The junction had 6 bases not matched to a gene; V was cut back by 2 bases and J by 2 bases. CDR3 nucleotides: TGTGCCAGCAGTTTAATACAGGGGACGCCCTACGAGCAGTACTTC. Translation: CASSLIQGTPYEQYF.

V usage is TRBV11-2 and J usage is TRBJ2-1, with 12 bases lining up with TRBD1. Germline lookup yields CDR1 SGHAT and CDR2 FQNNGV. The junction had 7 bases not matched to a gene; V was cut back by 6 bases and J by 7 bases. The CDR3 extends over 15 amino acids. CDR3 sequence reads: CASRPGTGGRNEQFF. The CDR3 DNA reads TGTGCCAGCAGGCCCGGGACAGGGGGCCGAAATGAGCAGTTCTTC.

The rearrangement joins TRBV29-1 to TRBJ2-3; possibly TRBD2 for D (6 bases). The CDR3 has 11 amino acids. CDR1 SQVTM and CDR2 ANQGSEA come from the germline V gene. V dropped 7 bases and J dropped 4 bases, with 9 bases sitting between them. The CDR3 loop reads CSARLADTQYF. The CDR3 DNA is TGCAGCGCCAGACTAGCAGATACGCAGTATTTT.

The chain is built from TRBV5-6 and TRBJ2-1, with a weak D call TRBD2 (6 bases). The CDR3 sequence is 15 residues long. From germline, CDR1 is SGHDT and CDR2 YYEEEE. Trimming removed 1 base from V and 0 bases from J, with 8 bases in between. CDR3 residues: CASSLLLASYNEQFF. The CDR3 DNA reads TGTGCCAGCAGCTTGTTACTAGCCTCCTACAATGAGCAGTTCTTC.

J is TRBJ2-5 and V is TRBV5-1; 12 bases are shared with TRBD2. The CDR3 length is 18 residues. With V trimmed by 4 bases and J by 6 bases, 16 bases remained unmatched. Germline values: CDR1 SGHRS, CDR2 YFSETQ. The CDR3 nucleotides read TGCGCCAGCAGCCCCCCCTCCCTGCTAGCGGGGGGGCCTAAGACCCAGTACTTC. Translation: CASSPPSLLAGGPKTQYF.

The genes are TRBV9 and TRBJ2-6, with a possible D match to TRBD2 (7 bases). The CDR3 covers 19 residues. The V gene's germline CDR1 is SGDLS and CDR2 YYNGEE. V was shortened by 3 bases and J by 0 bases, with 19 bases between the two germline ends. As DNA, the CDR3 is TGTGCCAGCAGCGAGGGGGGGGTCGGTTCCGACTCTGGGGCCAACGTCCTGACTTTC. Translating it yields CASSEGGVGSDSGANVLTF.